This entry features one T cell receptor beta chain sequence. Profiled with immunoSEQ multiplex PCR; TCRdb holds only in-frame clones, not every one. The sample records 90,000 or so clones, about 90% being singletons. This CDR3 is built from 13 residues. CDR1 and CDR2 (germline): MGHRA, YSYEKL. These data originate in a study of T cell changes during pregnancy in multiple sclerosis. J is TRBJ2-5 and V is TRBV4-1; D gene ambiguous. The tail of the sequence fits TRBJ2-7 better, so the J call may be wrong. The sample was PBMCs, taken in the first trimester of pregnancy. The sequence came from a female donor in good health, serving as a control in a pregnancy study. Some clones in this sample may be carry-over from other donors' samples. The CDR3: CASSQGAHTEQYF. Here the CDR3 DNA reads TGCGCCAGCAGCCAAGGGGCCCATACCGAGCAGTACTTC.